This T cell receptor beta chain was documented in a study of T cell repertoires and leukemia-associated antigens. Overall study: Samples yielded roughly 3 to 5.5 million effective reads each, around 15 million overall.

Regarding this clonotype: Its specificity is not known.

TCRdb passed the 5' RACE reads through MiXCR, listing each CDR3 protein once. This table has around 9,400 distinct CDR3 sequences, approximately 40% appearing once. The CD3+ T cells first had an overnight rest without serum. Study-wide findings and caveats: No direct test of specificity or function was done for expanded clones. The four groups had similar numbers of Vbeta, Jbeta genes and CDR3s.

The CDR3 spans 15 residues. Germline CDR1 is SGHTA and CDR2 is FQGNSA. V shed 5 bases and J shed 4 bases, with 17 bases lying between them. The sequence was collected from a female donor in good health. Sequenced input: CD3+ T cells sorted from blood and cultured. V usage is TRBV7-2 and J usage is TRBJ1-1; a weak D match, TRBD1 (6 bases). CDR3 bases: TGTGCCAGCAGCCGTACAGGGTCTAAAAGCACTGAAGCTTTCTTT. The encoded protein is CASSRTGSKSTEAFF.